The TCR beta chain described here comes from a study of T cell responses to AZD1222 COVID-19 vaccine. Study-wide findings and caveats: Clonal diversity may have been underestimated in mostly white British donors.

CDR1 SGHTA and CDR2 FQGNSA come from the germline V gene. CDR3 size: 13 residues. Trimming took off 7 bases at V and 0 bases at J, with 4 bases between the two ends. TCRdb keeps only in-frame clones here, not all; method: immunoSEQ multiplex PCR. The table lists about 130,000 clones, roughly 85% of them singletons. Concerning this clone: Its antigen remains unknown.

This clonotype was obtained from an adult who received the MenACWY meningococcal vaccine as a control. This sequence joins TRBV7-2 and TRBJ1-6; D is uncertain. The sequencing here drew on peripheral blood, taken 28 days after the second dose of the MenACWY control vaccine. The CDR3 spells CASKASYNSPLHF. In nucleotides, the CDR3 is TGTGCCAGCAAGGCCTCCTATAATTCACCCCTCCACTTT.